This passage covers 28 T cell receptor beta chains from one sample sequenced in a study of blood T cells in healthy people across ages. Sample-barcoded 5' priming and a J-beta primer mix drove a second PCR of 7 to 11 cycles. TCRdb independently ran MiXCR on the 5' RACE reads; one entry per CDR3 protein. The sample contains roughly 1,500,000 distinct CDR3 sequences, 30% to 40% of which appear only once. What was sequenced was blood. The receptors come from a woman aged 25 to 39 in good health.

A few counts support this clonotype. The chain is built from TRBV4-1 and TRBJ2-7; D may be TRBD1 (5 bases). CDR1 is MGHRA, CDR2 YSYEKL, per germline. The V end was cut by 0 bases, the J end by 4 bases, with 7 bases between. The CDR3 sequence is 13 residues long. The CDR3 DNA reads as TGCGCCAGCAGCCAAGACAACAGGTACGAGCAGTACTTC. It codes for CASSQDNRYEQYF.

This clonotype showed up just a few times. The chain employs TRBV30 and TRBJ1-1; D remains unclear. The CDR3 has 12 amino acids. Germline CDR1 GTSNPN, CDR2 SVGIG (reference sequence). V lost 3 bases and J lost 1, with 6 bases in between. The CDR3 region is CAWSAKNTEAFF. Here the CDR3 DNA reads TGTGCCTGGAGCGCGAAGAACACTGAAGCTTTCTTT.

The chain is built from TRBV12-3 or TRBV12-4 and TRBJ1-5; D is uncertain. V was trimmed by 5 bases and J by 0 bases, leaving 8 bases between them. This CDR3 region has 14 residues. Written as DNA, the CDR3 is TGTGCCAGCAGTGTACACAGTAGCAATCAGCCCCAGCATTTT. This gives the protein CASSVHSSNQPQHF.

The table lists this clonotype with many counts. The V call is TRBV4-2, the J call TRBJ2-7, with 12 bases fitting TRBD2. The J segment lost 3 bases and the V segment lost 3 bases, leaving 6 bases of the junction unmatched. This CDR3 comprises 16 residues. Looked up from germline, CDR1 is LGHNA and CDR2 is YNFKEQ. The DNA for the CDR3 is TGTGCCAGCAGCCACCCTCTAGCGGGAGGGAACTACGAGCAGTACTTC. Protein product: CASSHPLAGGNYEQYF.

This rearrangement joins TRBV7-6 to TRBJ1-2, with TRBD1 matching over 9 bases. Unmatched junction bases numbered 7, after V lost 5 bases and J lost 3 bases. The CDR3 is made up of 15 amino acids. In germline, CDR1 is SGHVS, CDR2 FNYEAQ. The CDR3: CASSVGQGKDYGYTF. CDR3 coding DNA: TGTGCCAGCAGCGTCGGACAGGGGAAGGACTATGGCTACACCTTC. The variable domain in full, with the rest retrieved from reference TRBV7-6 and TRBJ1-2, is GAGVSQSPRYKVTKRGQDVALRCDPISGHVSLYWYRQALGQGPEFLTYFNYEAQQDKSGLPNDRFSAERPEGSISTLTIQRTEQRDSAMYRCASSVGQGKDYGYTFGSGTRLTVV.

The gene calls are TRBV29-1 and TRBJ1-4, with D unclear. The CDR3 consists of 13 residues. Trimming took off 5 bases at V and 3 bases at J, with 10 bases between the two ends. Per germline, CDR1 SQVTM and CDR2 ANQGSEA. CDR3: CSVLTPPNEKLFF. CDR3 bases: TGCAGCGTTCTGACACCCCCTAATGAAAAACTGTTTTTT.

This sequence joins TRBV6-2 or TRBV6-3 and TRBJ2-1; D perhaps matches TRBD1 (5 bases). Germline CDR1 reads MNHEY; CDR2 reads SVGEGT. The length of the CDR3 is 14 residues. V lost 0 bases, J lost 2 bases, and 5 bases lay in between. The CDR3 DNA reads TGTGCCAGCAGTTACTCCAGGGCCTACAATGAGCAGTTCTTC. Protein: CASSYSRAYNEQFF.

This clonotype was seen more than once but under ten times. V usage is TRBV29-1 and J usage is TRBJ2-3; D unresolved. With 3 bases removed from V and 1 base from J, the gap between germline ends came to 8 bases. Germline V gene lookup returns CDR1 SQVTM and CDR2 ANQGSEA. The CDR3 is 13 amino acids. CDR3 loop: CSVDSAGTDTQYF. Written as DNA, the CDR3 is TGCAGCGTTGATTCGGCGGGCACAGATACGCAGTATTTT.

This clonotype was seen only a few times. V and J are TRBV21-1 and TRBJ2-3; TRBD2 reflects the table's D call only, with no check against the DNA. TRBV21-1 is a pseudogene. The CDR3 runs to 19 residues. CDR3 sequence: CASSNPPSGGPLLTDTQYF. The DNA of the CDR3 is TGTGCCAGCAGCAATCCTCCTAGCGGGGGGCCCCTTCTAACAGATACGCAGTATTTT.

There are many counts of this clonotype. This rearrangement joins TRBV20-1 to TRBJ2-3; 10 nucleotides align to TRBD2. Germline CDR1 DFQATT, CDR2 SNEGSKA (reference sequence). The ends lost 6 bases at V and 0 bases at J; junction bases unmatched: 3. The CDR3 is 14 amino acids. The CDR3 loop is CSAPLAGSTDTQYF. The CDR3 DNA sequence: TGCAGTGCGCCACTAGCGGGAAGCACAGATACGCAGTATTTT.

This sequence joins TRBV6-6 and TRBJ2-5; 9 bases agree with TRBD2. V lost 6 bases and J lost 2; bases outside the gene matches: 10. The germline V gene has CDR1 MNHNY and CDR2 SVGAGI (reference sequence). This CDR3 has 16 amino acids. CDR3 coding DNA: TGTGCCAGCAGCTGGGGTAGCGGGGGAGCACAAGAGACCCAGTACTTC. Protein product: CASSWGSGGAQETQYF.

This clonotype was seen a few times. The chain couples TRBV9 to TRBJ2-3; 13 bases match TRBD2. Per the germline V gene, CDR1 is SGDLS and CDR2 is YYNGEE. The V and J ends lost 2 bases and 0 bases, in that order; junction bases with no gene match: 3. CDR3 length equals 17 residues. Here the CDR3 reads CASSVTGLAGSTDTQYF. The CDR3 DNA reads TGTGCCAGCAGCGTGACGGGACTAGCGGGGAGCACAGATACGCAGTATTTT.

This clonotype was found many times. The chain links TRBV3-1 to TRBJ2-1, with unresolved D. The CDR3 has 12 amino acids. Trimming pared 1 base from V and 3 bases from J, leaving 1 base between. From germline, CDR1 is LGHDT and CDR2 YNNKEL (reference sequence). In DNA form, the CDR3 reads TGTGCCAGCAGCCAAGTCTACAATGAGCAGTTCTTC. As protein: CASSQVYNEQFF.

The chain is built from TRBV5-1 and TRBJ2-7, with 7 bases fitting TRBD2. V gave up 1 base and J gave up 0 bases; unmatched junction bases: 4. The length of the CDR3 is 15 residues. Per the germline V gene, CDR1 is SGHRS and CDR2 is YFSETQ. The CDR3 here is CASSLFLADSYEQYF. The CDR3 DNA reads as TGCGCCAGCAGCTTGTTCCTAGCGGACTCCTACGAGCAGTACTTC.

The V and J genes are TRBV7-3 and TRBJ2-1; D might be TRBD1 or TRBD2, each matching 5 bases. This CDR3 region has 14 residues. The V and J ends lost 4 bases and 0 bases respectively, with 7 bases between them. Per germline, CDR1 SGHTA and CDR2 FQGTGA. The chain's CDR3 is CASSWDHSYNEQFF. The DNA of the CDR3 is TGTGCCAGCAGCTGGGACCACTCCTACAATGAGCAGTTCTTC.

This clonotype was seen more than once but under ten times. The V gene is TRBV28, the J gene TRBJ1-5; D might be TRBD1 (6 bases). This CDR3 has 14 amino acids. Germline CDR1 reads MDHEN; CDR2 reads SYDVKM. Trimming left V 1 base short and J 10 bases short, with 14 bases between. The CDR3 coding sequence is TGTGCCAGCAGTTTATCCCGGGCGGGGGGCCCCCAGCATTTT. Encoded protein: CASSLSRAGGPQHF.

About this clonotype: A read error may be the cause here, since a much bigger clone is one base away. The chain is built from TRBV4-1 and TRBJ2-1; possible D gene TRBD2, 6 bases. There are 13 residues in the CDR3. CDR1 is MGHRA, CDR2 YSYEKL, per germline. The V end lost 8 bases, the J end lost 2 bases, and 10 bases lay between the germline ends. DNA for the CDR3: TGCGCCAGCGTCGGAGGGGCCTACAATGAGCAGTTCTTC. This sequence encodes CASVGGAYNEQFF.

This chain's CDR3 is CSVEGGSNEQYF. For the CDR3, the DNA is TGCAGCGTTGAGGGAGGGAGTAACGAGCAGTACTTC. V gene TRBV29-1 combines with J gene TRBJ2-7; TRBD2 aligns across 7 bases. Per the germline V gene, CDR1 is SQVTM and CDR2 is ANQGSEA. After removal of 3 bases from V and 5 bases from J, the junction contained 4 bases not matched to a gene. CDR3 size: 12 residues.

This chain connects TRBV10-2 to TRBJ2-3; D is undetermined. Trimming stripped 1 base from V and 4 bases from J, with 12 bases between. The length of the CDR3 is 15 residues. Germline CDR1 WSHSY, CDR2 SAAADI. The CDR3 reads CASSEWALQADTQYF. CDR3 DNA sequence: TGCGCCAGCAGTGAGTGGGCGCTTCAGGCAGATACGCAGTATTTT.

The chain recombines TRBV20-1 with TRBJ2-1, with TRBD2 identical over 8 bases. This CDR3 region has 16 residues. V was clipped by 0 bases and J by 7 bases; unmatched bases: 11. Germline V gene data show CDR1 as DFQATT and CDR2 as SNEGSKA (reference sequence). CDR3 sequence reads: CSARDRRGGLWNEQFF. In DNA, the CDR3 is TGCAGTGCTAGAGATCGACGGGGGGGGCTGTGGAATGAGCAGTTCTTC.

This clonotype was found a few times. CDR3 in DNA: TGCAGTGCTAGAGGGGGCGGGGGGGCCCAAGAGACCCAGTACTTC. Its translation: CSARGGGGAQETQYF. The V gene is TRBV20-1, the J gene TRBJ2-5; the match to TRBD2 covers 9 bases. With 1 base clipped from V and 1 base from J, the junction kept 4 bases outside the gene matches. The CDR3 totals 15 residues. Per germline, CDR1 DFQATT and CDR2 SNEGSKA (reference sequence).

This clonotype was seen more than once but under ten times. V gene TRBV3-1 combines with J gene TRBJ2-1; no reliable D call. The germline V and J ends were trimmed by 0 bases and 0 bases, with 9 bases remaining between them. Germline V lookup: CDR1 LGHDT, CDR2 YNNKEL (reference sequence). The CDR3 extends over 16 amino acids. DNA for the CDR3: TGTGCCAGCAGCCAAGAGTGGCGGAGCTCCTACAATGAGCAGTTCTTC. Translating gives CASSQEWRSSYNEQFF.

This clonotype was counted ten times or more. One end of the junction does not line up with germline, which may come from a read error. The V call is TRBV5-1, the J call TRBJ2-1, with 8 positions matching TRBD2. The CDR3 has 14 amino acids. The germline V gene has CDR1 SGHRS and CDR2 YFSETQ. The CDR3 sequence is CASSRSGTYNEQFF. As DNA, the CDR3 is TGTGCCAGCAGCCGTAGCGGGACCTACAATGAGCAGTTCTTC.

This clonotype showed up just a few times. The rearrangement uses TRBV11-2 and TRBJ1-6; TRBD1 matches 10 bases. After removal of 6 bases from V and 7 bases from J, the junction contained 9 bases not matched to a gene. The CDR3 extends over 16 amino acids. Germline V gene lookup returns CDR1 SGHAT and CDR2 FQNNGV. CDR3 sequence (DNA): TGTGCCAGCAGTTTGACAGGGGGCGCGGAAAATTCACCCCTCCACTTT. Amino acid sequence: CASSLTGGAENSPLHF. The complete variable domain, with remaining parts taken from reference TRBV11-2 and TRBJ1-6, reads EAGVAQSPRYKIIEKRQSVAFWCNPISGHATLYWYQQILGQGPKLLIQFQNNGVVDDSQLPKDRFSAERLKGVDSTLKIQPAKLEDSAVYLCASSLTGGAENSPLHFGNGTRLTVT.

The V gene is TRBV30, the J gene TRBJ2-7; D gene ambiguous. The V end was cut by 2 bases, the J end by 12 bases, with 20 bases between. The CDR3 sequence is 13 residues long. Germline values: CDR1 GTSNPN, CDR2 SVGIG (reference sequence). The CDR3 bases are TGTGCCTGGAGTCCCCACCGGGCAGGAGTCAGGTACTTC. Translating it yields CAWSPHRAGVRYF. Full variable domain (outside the CDR3, taken from reference TRBV30 and TRBJ2-7): SQTIHQWPATLVQPVGSPLSLECTVEGTSNPNLYWYRQAAGRGLQLLFYSVGIGQISSEVPQNLSASRPQDRQFILSSKKLLLSDSGFYLCAWSPHRAGVRYFGPGTRLTVT.

A few counts support this clonotype. V gene TRBV3-1 combines with J gene TRBJ2-7; D gene unclear. The CDR3 runs 16 residues. CDR1 LGHDT and CDR2 YNNKEL come from the germline V gene (reference sequence). V lost 0 bases, J lost 3 bases, and 15 bases lay in between. CDR3: CASSQDLTARNYEQYF. The CDR3 region has the DNA TGTGCCAGCAGCCAAGATTTAACAGCGCGAAACTACGAGCAGTACTTC.

The chain joins TRBV29-1 to TRBJ2-3; 10 bases match TRBD2. From germline, CDR1 is SQVTM and CDR2 ANQGSEA. The CDR3 runs 18 residues. The J segment lost 2 bases and the V segment lost 3 bases, leaving 14 bases of the junction unmatched. The CDR3 DNA reads TGCAGCGTTGAGAAGGTAGCGGGAGGACTGGGACACACAGATACGCAGTATTTT. Protein: CSVEKVAGGLGHTDTQYF.

CDR3 coding DNA: TGTGCCAGCACTCCGGGACAGTCACCGAATCAGCCCCAGCATTTT. It codes for CASTPGQSPNQPQHF. The V gene is TRBV12-3 or TRBV12-4, the J gene TRBJ1-5; 7 bases align to TRBD1. With 7 bases clipped from V and 4 bases from J, the junction kept 10 bases outside the gene matches. The CDR3 runs 15 residues.